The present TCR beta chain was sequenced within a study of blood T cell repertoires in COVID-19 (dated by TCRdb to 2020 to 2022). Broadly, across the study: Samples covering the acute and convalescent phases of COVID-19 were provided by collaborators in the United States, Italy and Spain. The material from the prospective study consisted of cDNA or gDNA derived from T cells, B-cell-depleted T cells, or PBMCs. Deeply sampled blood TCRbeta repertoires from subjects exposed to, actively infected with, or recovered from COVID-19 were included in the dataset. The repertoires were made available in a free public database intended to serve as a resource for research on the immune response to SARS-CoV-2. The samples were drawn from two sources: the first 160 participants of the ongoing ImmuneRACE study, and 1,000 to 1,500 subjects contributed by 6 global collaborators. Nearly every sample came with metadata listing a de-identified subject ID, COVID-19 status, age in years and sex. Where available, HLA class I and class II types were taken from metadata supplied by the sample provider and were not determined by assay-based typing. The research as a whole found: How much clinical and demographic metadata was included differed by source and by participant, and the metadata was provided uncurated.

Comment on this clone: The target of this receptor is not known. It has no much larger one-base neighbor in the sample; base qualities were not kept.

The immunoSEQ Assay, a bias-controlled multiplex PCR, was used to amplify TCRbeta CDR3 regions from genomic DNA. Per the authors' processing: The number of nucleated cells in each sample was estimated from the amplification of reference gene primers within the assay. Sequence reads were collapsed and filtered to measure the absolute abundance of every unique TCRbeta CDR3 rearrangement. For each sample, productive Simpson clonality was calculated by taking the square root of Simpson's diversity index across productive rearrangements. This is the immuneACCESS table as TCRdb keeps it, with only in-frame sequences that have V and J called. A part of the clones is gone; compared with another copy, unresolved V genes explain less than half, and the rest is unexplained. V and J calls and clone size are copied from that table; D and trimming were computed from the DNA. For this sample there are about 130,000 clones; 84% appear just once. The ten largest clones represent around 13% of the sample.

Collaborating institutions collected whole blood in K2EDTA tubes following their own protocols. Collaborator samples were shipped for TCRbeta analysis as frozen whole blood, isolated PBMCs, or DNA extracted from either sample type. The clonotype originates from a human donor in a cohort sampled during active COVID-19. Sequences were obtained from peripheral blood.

The CDR3 reads as follows: CASSQSGGNYGYTF. The nucleotides read TGCGCCAGCAGTCAATCGGGGGGGAACTATGGCTACACCTTC. This chain is built from TRBV23-1 and TRBJ1-2, with a weak D call of TRBD1 (5 bases match). TRBV23-1 is placed among ORFs of uncertain function. V is reduced by 0 bases and J by 2 bases, leaving a spacing of 7 bases between them. The CDR3 spans 14 residues, from the cysteine through the phenylalanine. The CDR3 DNA has 42 bases and is translated from base 1.